This T cell receptor (beta chain) was captured by sequencing in a study of OX40 agonist ivuxolimab in advanced cancers. Overall study: One patient with hepatocellular carcinoma and two with cutaneous melanoma, three in all, had partial responses. Overall study findings and caveats: Also present in some nonresponders was a low level of normalized T-cell clonal expansion.

It was autoimmune disease history or systemic immunosuppression that excluded patients. Generated by immunoSEQ multiplex PCR, the TCRdb table keeps only in-frame clones and is missing some. Of tens of thousands of clones in the sample, 70% to 90% were seen once. Turning to this clone: The antigen remains unidentified.

Here the sequenced sample was CD4+ or CD8+ T cells sorted from blood, taken in a trial of the OX40 agonist ivuxolimab. This sequence was found in an adult with an advanced solid tumor such as melanoma, head and neck, liver or kidney cancer.

This CDR3 is CASSSMGSSYEQYF. The CDR3 region has the DNA TGTGCCAGCAGTTCGATGGGAAGCTCCTACGAGCAGTACTTC. V is TRBV6-1 and J is TRBJ2-7; D not certain. Germline-derived CDR1 and CDR2 are MNHNS and SASEGT. The CDR3 totals 14 residues. Trimming removed 5 bases from V and 0 bases from J, with 11 bases in between.